The rows below give T cell receptor beta chains drawn from one sample of a study of neurological immune-mediated disorders. TCRdb re-called the 5' RACE reads with MiXCR, one entry per CDR3 protein. This repertoire shows about 41,000 distinct CDR3 sequences, about 15% found once; its top ten account for approximately 4%. Source material: CD4+ T cells from blood. The source is an older woman with HTLV-1-associated myelopathy (HAM/TSP). Each CDR3 is given with its conserved first and last residue. D genes are given only for firm matches. Only some rows state a clone size, as once, few, many or a class for expanded clones.

CDR3 length	D gene	V gene	J gene	clone size	CDR3 DNA	CDR3 protein
11	-	TRBV7-8	TRBJ2-6	many	TGTGCCAGCAGAGTGGGCGGGGTTTTAACTTTC	CASRVGGVLTF
14	-	TRBV12-3/TRBV12-4	TRBJ2-7	-	TGTGCCAGCAGTTTCAACAGGGCCTCCTACGAGCAGTACTTC	CASSFNRASYEQYF
14	TRBD2	TRBV20-1	TRBJ2-2	many	TGCAGTGCTAGGGGGACTAGCGACACCGGGGAGCTGTTTTTT	CSARGTSDTGELFF
14	-	TRBV3-1	TRBJ2-2	many	TGTGCCAGCAGCCATAGGCCGAACACCGGGGAGCTGTTTTTT	CASSHRPNTGELFF
11	TRBD1	TRBV30	TRBJ1-2	many	TGTGCCTGGAGTGTAGGGGGCGGCTACACCTTC	CAWSVGGGYTF
17	TRBD1	TRBV18	TRBJ1-1	many	TGTGCCAGCTCACAATATGCGACAGGGGGCCGATACACTGAAGCTTTCTTT	CASSQYATGGRYTEAFF
12	-	TRBV18	TRBJ2-3	many	TGTGCCAGCTCACCAAGCGCAGATACGCAGTATTTT	CASSPSADTQYF
14	TRBD2	TRBV20-1	TRBJ2-3	many	TGCAGTGCGAGGCCCGCGGGGGTTCTGGATACGCAGTATTTT	CSARPAGVLDTQYF
16	-	TRBV4-1	TRBJ1-6	medium-sized	TGCGCCAGCAGCCAAGATAGGACATCCCTAATGGGACCCCTCCACTTT	CASSQDRTSLMGPLHF
14	TRBD1	TRBV27	TRBJ1-2	many	TGTGCCAGCAGCCCACGGGACAGAGGGTATGGCTACACCTTC	CASSPRDRGYGYTF
12	-	TRBV5-1	TRBJ1-1	many	TGCGCCAGCAGCTTGTCGGGCGATTTGGCTTTCTTT	CASSLSGDLAFF
16	TRBD1	TRBV20-1	TRBJ2-1	-	TGCAGTGCTAGCCGGGCCGGGACAGGGGGGTTCAATGAGCAGTTCTTC	CSASRAGTGGFNEQFF
14	-	TRBV5-1	TRBJ1-2	-	TGCGCCAGCAGTCCATGGGGGTGGTCCGGTGGCTACACCTTC	CASSPWGWSGGYTF
15	-	TRBV5-1	TRBJ1-1	many	TGCGCCAGCAGCCTACAGGGTCCCTTCCACACTGAAGCTTTCTTT	CASSLQGPFHTEAFF
16	-	TRBV9	TRBJ2-1	many	TGTGCCAGCAGCCAGTCTACCGGGGGTTCCTACAATGAGCAGTTCTTC	CASSQSTGGSYNEQFF
16	-	TRBV3-1	TRBJ2-3	many	TGTGCCAGCAGCCAAGCGTCTAGTGCTAGCACAGATACGCAGTATTTT	CASSQASSASTDTQYF
17	TRBD1	TRBV3-1	TRBJ2-3	many	TGTGCCAGCAGCCTCCGGGGACAGGGGGCTCGGGAAGATACGCAGTATTTT	CASSLRGQGAREDTQYF